Following are 21 T cell receptor beta chains from one sample sequenced in a study of T cell repertoires in cytomegalovirus infection. Each CDR3 protein is one row after TCRdb ran MiXCR on the reads. The sample lists 200,000 to 300,000 distinct CDR3 sequences; approximately 8.3% were seen once. The sequenced sample was PBMCs. These receptors were taken from a human donor in good health (CMV status not recorded). Some clones in this sample may be carry-over from other donors' samples.

This clonotype has a count of ten or more. The chain uses TRBV7-8 and TRBJ1-1; 8 bases map to TRBD1. The trim removed 6 bases at V and 1 base at J, leaving 1 base unmatched. Germline CDR1 and CDR2: SGHVS and FQNEAQ. This CDR3 region has 13 residues. The CDR3: CASRQGENTEAFF. The CDR3 DNA sequence: TGTGCCAGCAGACAGGGGGAGAACACTGAAGCTTTCTTT.

A few counts support this clonotype. V gene TRBV19 combines with J gene TRBJ1-1; D not resolved. Deletions cut 3 bases from V and 0 bases from J, with 11 bases between. This CDR3 has 15 amino acids. CDR1 and CDR2 (germline): LNHDA, SQIVND (reference sequence). Here the CDR3 reads CASSIAPRVNTEAFF. For the CDR3, the DNA is TGTGCCAGTAGTATTGCCCCCCGGGTGAACACTGAAGCTTTCTTT.

In its sample, this clonotype was seen a few times. This chain uses TRBV6-2 or TRBV6-3 with TRBJ2-7; D may be TRBD1 or TRBD2 (5 bases each). The V gene lost 5 bases and the J gene lost 6 bases, with 11 bases spanning the gap. This CDR3 region has 12 residues. From germline, CDR1 is MNHEY and CDR2 SVGEGT. The CDR3 reads CASSQTRGEQYF. CDR3 nucleotide sequence: TGTGCCAGCAGTCAAACTAGGGGCGAGCAGTACTTC.

The chain has TRBV20-1 and TRBJ2-1; 14 bases match TRBD2. After removal of 6 bases from V and 8 bases from J, the junction contained 12 bases not matched to a gene. In germline, CDR1 is DFQATT, CDR2 SNEGSKA (reference sequence). The CDR3 is 16 residues long. The CDR3 region has the DNA TGCAGTGCCCCTAGTCGGGGGACTAGCGGGAGAGATGAGCAGTTCTTC. It is translated as CSAPSRGTSGRDEQFF.

This clonotype was recorded at least ten times. The rearrangement joins TRBV7-2 to TRBJ1-1; D might be TRBD1 (6 bases). Germline V gives CDR1 SGHTA, CDR2 FQGNSA. CDR3 length: 14 amino acids. Trimming pared 1 base from V and 6 bases from J, leaving 12 bases between. The DNA for the CDR3 is TGTGCCAGCAGCTTAGGGGGGGCGGGCGCTGAAGCTTTCTTT. The encoded protein is CASSLGGAGAEAFF.

The rearrangement joins TRBV19 to TRBJ2-1, with TRBD1 matching over 9 bases. Looked up from germline, CDR1 is LNHDA and CDR2 is SQIVND (reference sequence). The V gene end was trimmed by 5 bases and the J gene end by 5 bases; junction bases not matched to a gene: 4. The CDR3 sequence is 14 residues long. The CDR3 DNA reads TGTGCCAGTAGTCCCGGGACAGGGAACAATGAGCAGTTCTTC. It codes for CASSPGTGNNEQFF.

The rearrangement joins TRBV6-2 or TRBV6-3 to TRBJ2-3; 12 bases are shared with TRBD2. V lost 4 bases to trimming and J lost 1 base; unmatched junction nucleotides: 3. The CDR3 is 16 residues long. Germline V CDR1 and CDR2: MNHEY, SVGEGT. Written as DNA, the CDR3 is TGTGCCAGCAGTTGGACTAGCGGGGATCGCACAGATACGCAGTATTTT. This encodes CASSWTSGDRTDTQYF.

This clonotype was seen only a few times. This chain joins TRBV28 and TRBJ2-7; weak D call: TRBD2 (5 bases). V was trimmed by 4 bases and J by 6 bases, leaving 16 bases between them. This CDR3 region has 14 residues. Germline CDR1 reads MDHEN; CDR2 reads SYDVKM. The chain's CDR3 is CASSSIGLYGEQYF. DNA for the CDR3: TGTGCCAGCAGTTCCATCGGACTCTATGGCGAGCAGTACTTC.

At least ten counts were recorded for this clonotype. J is TRBJ1-1 and V is TRBV10-3; no definite D call. From germline, CDR1 is ENHRY and CDR2 SYGVKD. V lost 0 bases, J lost 3 bases, and 5 bases lay in between. This CDR3 comprises 13 residues. This CDR3 reads CAISESGDTEAFF. In DNA, the CDR3 is TGTGCCATCAGTGAGTCGGGAGACACTGAAGCTTTCTTT.

This clonotype was observed a few times. V gene TRBV19 combines with J gene TRBJ2-7, with D perhaps matching TRBD1 (6 bases). Trimming left V 10 bases short and J 6 bases short, with 16 bases between. Germline CDR1 LNHDA, CDR2 SQIVND (reference sequence). The CDR3 is 12 amino acids. This chain's CDR3 is CATQGFLSEQYF. Written as DNA, the CDR3 is TGTGCCACACAGGGTTTTCTCTCCGAGCAGTACTTC.

This clonotype was observed many times. V usage is TRBV7-2 and J usage is TRBJ2-2; D not certain. Trimming cost V 5 bases and J 6 bases, with 10 bases left between them. CDR3 length: 13 amino acids. From germline, CDR1 is SGHTA and CDR2 FQGNSA. CDR3 bases: TGTGCCAGCAGCCCCCTGGCGGCCGGGGAGCTGTTTTTT. Its protein product is CASSPLAAGELFF.

In its sample, this clonotype was seen many times. The chain joins TRBV7-2 to TRBJ1-2; D gene uncertain. V was clipped by 5 bases and J by 5 bases, with 6 bases between them. The length of the CDR3 is 11 residues. Germline lookup yields CDR1 SGHTA and CDR2 FQGNSA. For the CDR3, the DNA is TGTGCCAGCAGCAACATTTATGGCTACACCTTC. Residues: CASSNIYGYTF.

This clonotype showed up many times. The rearrangement links TRBV12-3 or TRBV12-4 to TRBJ2-1, with D perhaps TRBD2 (5 bases). The CDR3 has 16 residues. Trimming stripped 3 bases from V and 8 bases from J, with 20 bases between. The CDR3 sequence: CASSFGSGRASDEQFF. The DNA of the CDR3 is TGTGCCAGCAGTTTTGGCTCGGGAAGAGCGTCCGATGAGCAGTTCTTC.

This clonotype occurred many times. V and J are TRBV7-2 and TRBJ2-5; 9 nucleotides align to TRBD1. Germline assignment: CDR1 SGHTA and CDR2 FQGNSA. Trimming took 1 base from V and 6 from J; bases not matched to a gene: 6. The length of the CDR3 is 15 residues. The CDR3 sequence: CASSLEGQGGKTQYF. CDR3 DNA sequence: TGTGCCAGCAGCTTAGAGGGACAGGGAGGGAAGACCCAGTACTTC.

As regards this clonotype: A much larger clone differs from this one at a single base, so this may be a read error. The chain couples TRBV11-2 to TRBJ1-5; perhaps TRBD1 as D (5 bases). V was trimmed by 0 bases and J by 3 bases, leaving 6 bases between them. The CDR3 is 14 amino acids. Germline V gene lookup returns CDR1 SGHAT and CDR2 FQNNGV. In DNA form, the CDR3 reads TGTGCCAGCAGCTTAGAGGGGGACAATCAGCCCCAGCATTTT. Its protein product is CASSLEGDNQPQHF.

The sample holds many counts of this clonotype. The gene calls are TRBV7-2 and TRBJ2-3; TRBD2 matches 11 bases. V was pared by 1 base and J by 5 bases, with 11 bases of the junction left unmatched. The CDR3 is 18 residues long. Germline CDR1 reads SGHTA; CDR2 reads FQGNSA. CDR3 region: CASSLGVVLAGGRDTQYF. CDR3 nucleotides: TGTGCCAGCAGCTTAGGCGTAGTATTAGCGGGGGGGCGAGATACGCAGTATTTT.

This clonotype appeared many times. V gene TRBV7-2 combines with J gene TRBJ1-5, with TRBD1 identical over 9 bases. Germline V gene data show CDR1 as SGHTA and CDR2 as FQGNSA. V shed 5 bases, J shed 6 bases, and the junction held 11 bases outside the gene matches. This CDR3 has 16 amino acids. The CDR3 loop reads CASSPGQGREGQPQHF. In DNA form, the CDR3 reads TGTGCCAGCAGCCCGGGACAGGGAAGAGAAGGTCAGCCCCAGCATTTT.

About this clonotype itself: A much bigger clone sits one base away, suggesting this may be a read error. The genes are TRBV7-9 and TRBJ2-1; no clear D gene. The germline V gene encodes CDR1 SEHNR and CDR2 FQNEAQ (reference sequence). The CDR3 length is 11 residues. Trimming cost V 3 bases and J 8 bases, with 5 bases left between them. In DNA, the CDR3 is TGTGCCAGCAGCTTTTGGGATGAGCAGTTCTTC. Translation gives CASSFWDEQFF.

This clonotype was observed at least ten times. V usage is TRBV14 and J usage is TRBJ2-7; 7 bases match TRBD2. After removal of 1 base from V and 3 bases from J, the junction contained 6 bases not matched to a gene. Germline V lookup: CDR1 SGHDN, CDR2 FVKESK. The CDR3 covers 15 residues. CDR3 sequence reads: CASSQVGDYVYEQYF. The CDR3 DNA sequence: TGTGCCAGCAGCCAAGTGGGGGACTATGTCTACGAGCAGTACTTC. Supplemented by reference TRBV14 and TRBJ2-7, the full variable domain reads EAGVTQFPSHSVIEKGQTVTLRCDPISGHDNLYWYRRVMGKEIKFLLHFVKESKQDESGMPNNRFLAERTGGTYSTLKVQPAELEDSGVYFCASSQVGDYVYEQYFGPGTRLTVT.

This clonotype was picked up many times. The genes are TRBV12-3 or TRBV12-4 and TRBJ2-2; 11 bases are shared with TRBD2. J was trimmed by 5 bases and V by 5 bases; bases with no gene match: 7. The CDR3 spans 16 residues. The CDR3 region is CASSLLAGVGTGELFF. DNA for the CDR3: TGTGCCAGCAGTCTACTAGCGGGAGTAGGAACCGGGGAGCTGTTTTTT.

This clonotype was observed at least ten times. The V call is TRBV18, the J call TRBJ2-1, with a tentative D call TRBD2 (6 bases). Germline V CDR1 and CDR2: KGHSH, LQKENI. The V end lost 2 bases, the J end lost 0 bases, and 14 bases lay between the germline ends. CDR3 length: 17 amino acids. The DNA for the CDR3 is TGTGCCAGCTCACCAAGGAGGGGATCGACCTCCTACAATGAGCAGTTCTTC. It specifies CASSPRRGSTSYNEQFF.